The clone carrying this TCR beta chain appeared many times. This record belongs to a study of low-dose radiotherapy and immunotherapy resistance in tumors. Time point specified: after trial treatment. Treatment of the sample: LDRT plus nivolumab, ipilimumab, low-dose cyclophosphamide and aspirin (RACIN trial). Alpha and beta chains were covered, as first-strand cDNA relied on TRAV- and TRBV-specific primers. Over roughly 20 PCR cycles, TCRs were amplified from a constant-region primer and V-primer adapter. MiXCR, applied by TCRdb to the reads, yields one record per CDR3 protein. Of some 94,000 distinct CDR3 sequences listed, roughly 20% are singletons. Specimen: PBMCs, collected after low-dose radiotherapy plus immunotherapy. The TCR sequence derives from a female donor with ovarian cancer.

CDR3 DNA: TGCGCCAGCAGCTTTAGCGGGAGGGCCGACGGGGAGCTGTTTTTT. Its protein product is CASSFSGRADGELFF. This chain connects TRBV5-1 to TRBJ2-2; 11 bases fit TRBD2. The V gene's germline CDR1 is SGHRS and CDR2 YFSETQ. Losses at the gene ends were 2 bases for V and 7 bases for J; bases not matched to a gene: 4. The CDR3 has 15 residues.